This T cell receptor beta chain was found in a study of blood T cell repertoires in COVID-19. Some clones are missing from TCRdb's copy, which holds only in-frame ones; the method was immunoSEQ multiplex PCR. The data hold 60,000 to 65,000 clones, with 72% observed a single time. This CDR3 region has 14 residues. Germline V gene lookup returns CDR1 MNHEY and CDR2 SMNVEV (reference sequence). V lost 0 bases, J lost 4 bases, and 9 bases lay in between. The specimen was peripheral blood. The source of this sequence is a woman aged 70-85 years with COVID-19, enrolled during active disease. The chain couples TRBV27 to TRBJ1-2; D is unresolved. The CDR3 DNA reads TGTGCCAGCAGTTTATCGCGGGGATCCTATGGCTACACCTTC. It specifies CASSLSRGSYGYTF.